The 6 T cell receptor beta chains below were found in one sample sequenced in a study of CD8+ T cells in alopecia areata. Following RNA extraction, reverse transcription yielded cDNA that acted as the sequencing template. TCRdb keeps only in-frame clones here, not all; method: immunoSEQ multiplex PCR. Of about 130,000 clones listed, around three fifths are singletons. The sample in question was CD4+ T cells sorted from blood, obtained at week 0. The receptors were sampled from a human donor with alopecia areata.

The V gene is TRBV20-1, the J gene TRBJ1-2, with a tentative D call TRBD1 (6 bases). The germline gives CDR1 DFQATT, CDR2 SNEGSKA (reference sequence). The CDR3 is 11 amino acids. This CDR3 is CSRDINYGYTF. DNA of the CDR3: TGCAGCCGGGACATTAACTATGGCTACACCTTC.

This clone turned up a few times. The V gene is TRBV29-1, the J gene TRBJ1-2; D is perhaps TRBD1 (6 bases). The germline gives CDR1 SQVTM, CDR2 ANQGSEA. V was shortened by 5 bases and J by 8 bases, with 18 bases between the two germline ends. The CDR3 contains 13 residues. The CDR3 protein is CSVMAQGIGGYTF. CDR3 bases: TGCAGCGTTATGGCACAGGGTATCGGGGGCTACACCTTC.

This chain connects TRBV4-2 to TRBJ1-5; TRBD1 is a possible D gene (5 bases). The V gene lost 1 base and the J gene lost 11 bases, with 24 bases spanning the gap. CDR3 length: 17 amino acids. Germline CDR1 and CDR2: LGHNA and YNFKEQ. CDR3 region: CASSQALGGTRQSAQHF. Written as DNA, the CDR3 is TGTGCCAGCAGCCAAGCCCTCGGAGGGACTCGGCAATCAGCCCAGCATTTT.

V gene TRBV5-4 combines with J gene TRBJ1-2, with TRBD1 matching over 8 bases. V dropped 5 bases and J dropped 7; count of bases not matched to a gene: 10. The CDR3 runs to 14 residues. Germline V gene data show CDR1 as SGHNT and CDR2 as YYREEE (reference sequence). The CDR3 spells CASSQPGGDLGYTF. The CDR3 DNA reads TGTGCCAGCAGTCAACCAGGGGGCGATCTTGGCTACACCTTC.

The J gene is TRBJ1-5, the V gene TRBV28; D uncertain. V lost 1 base and J lost 0, with 7 bases in between. CDR3 length equals 15 residues. From germline, CDR1 is MDHEN and CDR2 SYDVKM. CDR3 nucleotides: TGTGCCAGCAGTTTATCTCGGTCTAGCAATCAGCCCCAGCATTTT. This sequence encodes CASSLSRSSNQPQHF. The full variable domain, in which reference TRBV28 and TRBJ1-5 provide the parts outside the CDR3, is DVKVTQSSRYLVKRTGEKVFLECVQDMDHENMFWYRQDPGLGLRLIYFSYDVKMKEKGDIPEGYSVSREKKERFSLILESASTNQTSMYLCASSLSRSSNQPQHFGDGTRLSIL.

There are a few counts of this clone. The chain employs TRBV4-3 and TRBJ2-1, with 7 nucleotides matching TRBD1. CDR1 and CDR2 (germline): LGHNA, YSLEER. Trimming took 0 bases from V and 3 from J; bases not matched to a gene: 2. This CDR3 has 15 residues. Here the CDR3 DNA reads TGCGCCAGCAGCCAAGAGGGACAGCTCTACAATGAGCAGTTCTTC. Translated: CASSQEGQLYNEQFF.